Following are 23 T cell receptor beta chains from one sample sequenced in a study of cytotoxic CD8 clonotypes in ibrutinib-treated CLL. Method: immunoSEQ multiplex PCR; TCRdb's copy keeps in-frame clones and lacks some. The sample holds 40,000 or so clones, over 60% seen once. The material was PBMCs, obtained after 24 months of ibrutinib treatment. The receptors come from a human donor with chronic lymphocytic leukemia.

This chain uses TRBV7-6 with TRBJ2-1; no reliable D call. The CDR3 sequence is 12 residues long. The germline gives CDR1 SGHVS, CDR2 FNYEAQ. V lost 5 bases and J lost 9, with 11 bases in between. CDR3 amino acids: CASSRTLSEQFF. The CDR3 DNA follows: TGTGCCAGCAGCCGCACCCTAAGTGAGCAGTTCTTC.

This clone was detected only a few times. This chain connects TRBV28 to TRBJ1-2; 7 nucleotides match TRBD1. The CDR3 has 14 residues. Trimming took 3 bases from V and 4 from J; bases not matched to a gene: 5. Germline CDR1 reads MDHEN; CDR2 reads SYDVKM. CDR3 nucleotide sequence: TGTGCCAGCAGTTTGACCGGGACAGCCTATGGCTACACCTTC. Protein product: CASSLTGTAYGYTF.

The chain is built from TRBV1 and TRBJ2-7; TRBD2, the table's D call, was not compared with the DNA. TRBV1 is marked as a pseudogene. The CDR3 spans 15 residues. The CDR3 DNA follows: TGCACCAGCAGCCAATTAGCGGGGGTAGCCTACGAGCAGTACTTC. Translating it yields CTSSQLAGVAYEQYF.

The chain couples TRBV25-1 to TRBJ2-2; D not certain. This CDR3 is 16 amino acids long. The V end was cut by 6 bases, the J end by 0 bases, with 14 bases between. The germline gives CDR1 MGHDK, CDR2 SYGVNS. CDR3 residues: CASRSVGIPNTGELFF. The CDR3 coding sequence is TGTGCCAGCAGGTCTGTAGGGATCCCGAACACCGGGGAGCTGTTTTTT.

V and J are TRBV2 and TRBJ1-2, with a tentative D call TRBD1 (6 bases). The CDR3 is 14 residues long. The germline CDR1 and CDR2 sequences are SNHLY and FYNNEI. The ends were cut back, 6 bases at V and 7 bases at J, with 18 bases in the middle. In DNA form, the CDR3 reads TGTGCCAGCAGCCCCGTTCAGGGGCTCGGTGGCTACACCTTC. This codes for CASSPVQGLGGYTF.

This clone was detected many times. The chain employs TRBV5-1 and TRBJ2-7; D perhaps matches TRBD2 (6 bases). The CDR3 extends over 15 amino acids. Looked up from germline, CDR1 is SGHRS and CDR2 is YFSETQ. The V end was cut by 2 bases, the J end by 6 bases, with 18 bases between. CDR3 amino acids: CASSFKAGKEGEQYF. In DNA, the CDR3 is TGCGCCAGCAGCTTTAAGGCGGGTAAGGAGGGCGAGCAGTACTTC.

V is TRBV4-1 and J is TRBJ2-7; D tentatively fits TRBD1 or TRBD2 (7 bases each). Germline V gene sequence: CDR1 MGHRA, CDR2 YSYEKL. The CDR3 extends over 15 amino acids. V shed 4 bases and J shed 7 bases, with 20 bases lying between them. CDR3 in amino acids: CASSLGQAGVWEQYF. The CDR3 nucleotides are TGCGCCAGCAGCCTCGGACAGGCGGGGGTCTGGGAGCAGTACTTC.

The CDR3 DNA reads as TGTGCCAGCCAGGCGCTCCTCTACGAGCAGTACTTC. Amino acid sequence: CASQALLYEQYF. V and J are TRBV5-8 and TRBJ2-7; D gene uncertain. V was shortened by 7 bases and J by 3 bases, with 11 bases between the two germline ends. Germline CDR1 and CDR2: SGHTS and YDEGEE. The CDR3 is made up of 12 amino acids.

This chain links TRBV5-4 with TRBJ1-1; D remains unclear. The CDR3 sequence is 15 residues long. Between the trimmed V and J ends, which lost 0 bases and 6 bases, there was a span of 15 bases. In germline, CDR1 is SGHNT, CDR2 YYREEE (reference sequence). The CDR3 region has the DNA TGTGCCAGCAGCTTGGAGGCCCAAGCGAGGGCTGAAGCTTTCTTT. Its protein product is CASSLEAQARAEAFF.

V gene TRBV15 combines with J gene TRBJ2-1; possible D gene TRBD2, 6 bases. The CDR3 has 15 amino acids. Trimming left V 1 base short and J 5 bases short, with 12 bases between. Germline CDR1 LNHNV, CDR2 YYDKDF (reference sequence). The CDR3: CATSRGDWNDNEQFF. The CDR3, as DNA: TGTGCCACCAGCAGAGGGGACTGGAATGACAATGAGCAGTTCTTC.

The rearrangement links TRBV19 to TRBJ2-2, with D unresolved. The CDR3 extends over 14 amino acids. Trimming stripped 4 bases from V and 0 bases from J, with 6 bases between. From germline, CDR1 is LNHDA and CDR2 SQIVND (reference sequence). CDR3: CASSNAANTGELFF. For the CDR3, the DNA is TGTGCCAGTAGTAACGCGGCGAACACCGGGGAGCTGTTTTTT.

This clone is a singleton in its sample. The chain recombines TRBV28 with TRBJ1-4; TRBD1 agrees at 8 bases. V lost 7 bases, J lost 8 bases, and 9 bases stayed unmatched. CDR1 is MDHEN and CDR2 is SYDVKM in the germline V gene. The CDR3 contains 14 residues. The CDR3 reads CASTLTGVGEKLFF. In nucleotides, the CDR3 is TGTGCCAGCACCCTGACAGGGGTGGGGGAAAAACTGTTTTTT.

This chain links TRBV4-1 with TRBJ2-6; D may correspond to TRBD1 or TRBD2 (5 bases each). Trimming left V 2 bases short and J 1 base short, with 15 bases between. The V gene's germline CDR1 is MGHRA and CDR2 YSYEKL. The CDR3 consists of 18 residues. The CDR3: CASSQPRGKGSGANVLTF. CDR3 sequence (DNA): TGCGCCAGCAGCCAACCGAGGGGAAAGGGGTCTGGGGCCAACGTCCTGACTTTC.

This clone was picked up one time. The V call is TRBV5-1, the J call TRBJ1-2; TRBD1 matches 7 bases. V lost 2 bases, J lost 6 bases, and 4 bases stayed unmatched. The CDR3 spans 13 residues. Germline V lookup: CDR1 SGHRS, CDR2 YFSETQ. The CDR3 DNA sequence: TGCGCCAGCAGCTTAGGACAGGCAGATGGCTACACCTTC. It is translated as CASSLGQADGYTF.

The rearrangement uses TRBV7-3 and TRBJ2-6; TRBD1 is a possible D gene (5 bases). The CDR3 sequence is 15 residues long. CDR1 is SGHTA, CDR2 FQGTGA, per germline. Trimming stripped 2 bases from V and 4 bases from J, with 9 bases between. CDR3 in DNA: TGTGCCAGCAGCTTAGGGGCGGCGGGGGCCAACGTCCTGACTTTC. Amino acid sequence: CASSLGAAGANVLTF.

V gene TRBV27 combines with J gene TRBJ1-5; possibly TRBD1 for D (5 bases). The V end lost 2 bases, the J end lost 3 bases, and 8 bases lay between the germline ends. The CDR3 is made up of 14 amino acids. Germline CDR1 and CDR2: MNHEY and SMNVEV (reference sequence). CDR3 amino acids: CASSLTGHNQPQHF. In DNA, the CDR3 is TGTGCCAGCAGTTTAACGGGGCACAATCAGCCCCAGCATTTT.

This clone appeared many times. The rearrangement joins TRBV28 to TRBJ2-5, with 7 bases fitting TRBD2. Germline V CDR1 and CDR2: MDHEN, SYDVKM. The length of the CDR3 is 15 residues. Trimming took 7 bases from V and 5 from J; bases not matched to a gene: 13. The CDR3 is CASKRPGLGGETQYF. CDR3 DNA: TGTGCCAGCAAAAGACCGGGACTCGGGGGGGAGACCCAGTACTTC.

The chain has TRBV2 and TRBJ2-3; D unresolved. Trimming removed 2 bases from V and 8 bases from J, with 11 bases in between. Germline values: CDR1 SNHLY, CDR2 FYNNEI. The CDR3 length is 13 residues. The CDR3 sequence: CASSEIAESTQYF. In DNA, the CDR3 is TGTGCCAGCAGTGAAATTGCAGAGAGTACGCAGTATTTT.

This clone was counted only a few times. The CDR3 DNA sequence: TGTGCCAGCAGCCAAGACCGGGCCCTGTACGAGCAGTACTTC. Encoded protein: CASSQDRALYEQYF. The J gene is TRBJ2-7, the V gene TRBV4-2, with D unresolved. This CDR3 contains 14 residues. Germline CDR1 LGHNA, CDR2 YNFKEQ. V was cut by 0 bases and J by 4 bases, with 10 bases left in between.

The V and J genes are TRBV5-1 and TRBJ1-6; 7 nucleotides match TRBD1. The germline V gene encodes CDR1 SGHRS and CDR2 YFSETQ. V lost 3 bases, J lost 5 bases, and 2 bases stayed unmatched. This CDR3 is built from 14 residues. CDR3 in DNA: TGCGCCAGCAGCTCGGGACAGAATAATTCACCCCTCCACTTT. It codes for CASSSGQNNSPLHF. The entire variable domain, with the rest obtained from reference TRBV5-1 and TRBJ1-6, is as follows: KAGVTQTPRYLIKTRGQQVTLSCSPISGHRSVSWYQQTPGQGLQFLFEYFSETQRNKGNFPGRFSGRQFSNSRSEMNVSTLELGDSALYLCASSSGQNNSPLHFGNGTRLTVT.

This clone was observed a few times. This chain uses TRBV11-2 with TRBJ2-5; the D call may be TRBD1 or TRBD2 (5 bases each). Trimming removed 1 base at V and 5 bases at J, with 14 bases between. CDR1 is SGHAT and CDR2 is FQNNGV in the germline V gene. This CDR3 spans 15 amino acids. For the CDR3, the DNA is TGTGCCAGCAGCTTAGTTTCCCAGGGCGGGGAGACCCAGTACTTC. Its translation is CASSLVSQGGETQYF.

The V call is TRBV27, the J call TRBJ2-3; no clear D. The ends were cut back, 3 bases at V and 4 bases at J, with 11 bases in the middle. CDR3 length: 14 residues. Germline loops: CDR1 MNHEY, CDR2 SMNVEV (reference sequence). The DNA for the CDR3 is TGTGCCAGCAGTTTCCGACCGGATTCAGATACGCAGTATTTT. Translating it yields CASSFRPDSDTQYF.

The CDR3 DNA reads TGTGCCAGCTCACTCAGCACAGATACGCAGTATTTT. Encoded protein: CASSLSTDTQYF. J is TRBJ2-3 and V is TRBV18; D call uncertain. The CDR3 covers 12 residues. V was trimmed by 4 bases and J by 0 bases, leaving 2 bases between them. The germline CDR1 and CDR2 sequences are KGHSH and LQKENI.